These 24 T cell receptor beta chains were all obtained from the same sample, sequenced in a study of blood T cell repertoires in COVID-19. Profiled with immunoSEQ multiplex PCR; TCRdb holds only in-frame clones, not every one. Of 150,000 to 200,000 clones in the sample, over 75% were seen once. The sample was PBMCs or T cells enriched from blood (not recorded which). The origin of the receptors is a man between 45 and 60 years old who had recovered from COVID-19.

This chain links TRBV19 with TRBJ2-5, with 8 bases that match TRBD2. This CDR3 contains 16 residues. V was pared by 0 bases and J by 1 base, with 4 bases of the junction left unmatched. Germline lookup yields CDR1 LNHDA and CDR2 SQIVND (reference sequence). The CDR3 here is CASSIDRGGSQETQYF. The CDR3 DNA reads TGTGCCAGTAGTATAGATCGCGGGGGGTCCCAAGAGACCCAGTACTTC.

The chain has TRBV10-3 and TRBJ2-3, with D maybe TRBD2 (6 bases). With 5 bases removed from V and 0 bases from J, the gap between germline ends came to 9 bases. Germline assignment: CDR1 ENHRY and CDR2 SYGVKD. This CDR3 comprises 14 residues. DNA of the CDR3: TGTGCCATCAGTCCGGGGACTAGCACAGATACGCAGTATTTT. It translates to CAISPGTSTDTQYF.

The J gene is TRBJ2-5, the V gene TRBV30, with TRBD1 matching over 10 bases. Trimming at V came to 3 bases and at J to 1 base, leaving 5 bases not matched to a gene. The length of the CDR3 is 15 residues. CDR1 and CDR2 from the germline V gene are GTSNPN and SVGIG (reference sequence). The CDR3 reads CAWSRDRGFQETQYF. The CDR3 nucleotides are TGTGCCTGGAGCAGGGACAGGGGATTCCAAGAGACCCAGTACTTC.

The chain uses TRBV29-1 and TRBJ2-5, with D possibly matching TRBD2 (6 bases). V was trimmed by 7 bases and J by 5 bases, leaving 17 bases between them. The CDR3 is made up of 13 amino acids. Germline V gene lookup returns CDR1 SQVTM and CDR2 ANQGSEA. The CDR3 DNA is TGCAGCGCACCTGGGGCAGGGACTGAGACCCAGTACTTC. Translation: CSAPGAGTETQYF.

CDR3 sequence reads: CASTSDRSTEAFF. For the CDR3, the DNA is TGTGCCAGCACCTCGGACAGGAGTACTGAAGCTTTCTTT. The gene calls are TRBV12-3 or TRBV12-4 and TRBJ1-1; TRBD1 matches at 7 bases. The J segment lost 5 bases and the V segment lost 7 bases, leaving 7 bases of the junction unmatched. The CDR3 sequence is 13 residues long.

The gene calls are TRBV6-6 and TRBJ2-1; 9 bases line up with TRBD2. The V and J ends lost 2 bases and 5 bases, in that order; junction bases with no gene match: 4. Germline CDR1 MNHNY, CDR2 SVGAGI (reference sequence). This CDR3 spans 15 amino acids. CDR3 sequence (DNA): TGTGCCAGCAGTTACAGTGGCGGGGGGGACAATGAGCAGTTCTTC. Its protein is CASSYSGGGDNEQFF.

The chain carries TRBV27 and TRBJ1-5; possibly TRBD1 for D (5 bases). Germline V CDR1 and CDR2: MNHEY, SMNVEV (reference sequence). The V and J ends lost 1 base and 4 bases respectively, with 11 bases between them. The CDR3 is made up of 15 amino acids. CDR3 DNA sequence: TGTGCCAGCAGTTTATTCGGGGGTTGGAATCAGCCCCAGCATTTT. Encoded protein: CASSLFGGWNQPQHF.

V gene TRBV11-2 combines with J gene TRBJ2-4, with a tentative D call TRBD2 (5 bases). The CDR3 covers 16 residues. V gave up 1 base and J gave up 0 bases, with 10 bases separating them. From germline, CDR1 is SGHAT and CDR2 FQNNGV. In nucleotides, the CDR3 is TGTGCCAGCAGCTTAGTAAGCGGTCTAGCCAAAAACATTCAGTACTTC. Translated, it gives CASSLVSGLAKNIQYF.

This clone was counted only a few times. The chain recombines TRBV2 with TRBJ1-1; the D gene is possibly TRBD1 (5 bases). The germline CDR1 and CDR2 sequences are SNHLY and FYNNEI. V shed 8 bases and J shed 5 bases, with 21 bases lying between them. The CDR3 loop spans 15 amino acids. This chain's CDR3 is CASLWGGMDGTEAFF. The CDR3 DNA follows: TGTGCCAGCCTGTGGGGGGGAATGGATGGTACTGAAGCTTTCTTT.

This sequence joins TRBV29-1 and TRBJ1-4, with D unresolved. The CDR3 loop spans 13 amino acids. The V and J ends lost 5 bases and 4 bases respectively, with 11 bases between them. The germline gives CDR1 SQVTM, CDR2 ANQGSEA. CDR3 coding DNA: TGCAGCGTTCTTCCCGACTATAATGAAAAACTGTTTTTT. It yields the protein CSVLPDYNEKLFF. The full variable domain, completed using reference TRBV29-1 and TRBJ1-4, is SAVISQKPSRDICQRGTSLTIQCQVDSQVTMMFWYRQQPGQSLTLIATANQGSEATYESGFVIDKFPISRPNLTFSTLTVSNMSPEDSSIYLCSVLPDYNEKLFFGSGTQLSVL.

The rearrangement uses TRBV9 and TRBJ2-7, with TRBD2 identical over 7 bases. Unmatched junction bases numbered 13, after V lost 4 bases and J lost 6 bases. The CDR3 is made up of 15 amino acids. From germline, CDR1 is SGDLS and CDR2 YYNGEE. CDR3 amino acids: CASSIRGEGWGEQYF. The CDR3, as DNA: TGTGCCAGCAGCATCCGGGGGGAGGGATGGGGCGAGCAGTACTTC.

The CDR3 reads CASSDRQAETQYF. The CDR3 nucleotides read TGTGCCAGCAGCGACCGGCAGGCGGAGACCCAGTACTTC. The chain links TRBV3-1 (or the pseudogene TRBV3-2) to TRBJ2-5; D unresolved. Trimming took 5 bases from V and 5 from J, leaving 12 bases between them. Germline assignment: CDR1 LGHDT and CDR2 YNNKEL (reference sequence). CDR3 length: 13 residues.

This chain uses TRBV28 with TRBJ2-7, with TRBD1 matching 8 bases. The CDR3 length is 14 residues. CDR1 is MDHEN, CDR2 SYDVKM, per germline. J lost 2 bases, V lost 5 bases, and 5 bases had no gene match. CDR3 in amino acids: CASSPWDRTYEQYF. CDR3 bases: TGTGCCAGCAGTCCTTGGGACAGGACCTACGAGCAGTACTTC.

This sequence joins TRBV29-1 and TRBJ1-3; D not resolved. The CDR3 consists of 13 residues. V dropped 7 bases and J dropped 0 bases, with 10 bases sitting between them. CDR1 is SQVTM and CDR2 is ANQGSEA in the germline V gene. CDR3 coding DNA: TGCAGCGCCACGTCAGGCTCTGGAAACACCATATATTTT. Translating it yields CSATSGSGNTIYF.

The V gene is TRBV28, the J gene TRBJ1-5; maybe TRBD1 (5 bases). Trimming removed 3 bases at V and 0 bases at J, with 15 bases between. The CDR3 contains 17 residues. Germline lookup yields CDR1 MDHEN and CDR2 SYDVKM. The CDR3 bases are TGTGCCAGCAGTTTCCCGGACGGGGGATATAGCAATCAGCCCCAGCATTTT. Protein: CASSFPDGGYSNQPQHF.

This chain joins TRBV12-2 and TRBJ2-7; the D call in the table, TRBD2, was not verified against the DNA. TRBV12-2 is a pseudogene locus. The CDR3 totals 15 residues. DNA for the CDR3: TGTGCAAGTCGCTCACCCCTTGAGCGGGACTACGAGCAGTACTTC. Its translation: CASRSPLERDYEQYF.

This clone came up once. The V call is TRBV6-5, the J call TRBJ1-3; D is perhaps TRBD1 (5 bases). The CDR3 covers 14 residues. Trimming removed 7 bases at V and 4 bases at J, with 14 bases between. The germline gives CDR1 MNHEY, CDR2 SVGAGI. The CDR3 sequence is CASKRGREGNTIYF. The CDR3 DNA follows: TGTGCCAGCAAAAGGGGAAGGGAAGGAAACACCATATATTTT.

The V and J genes are TRBV5-1 and TRBJ2-7, with TRBD1 identical over 10 bases. This CDR3 has 14 residues. The V gene end was trimmed by 4 bases and the J gene end by 6 bases; junction bases not matched to a gene: 7. The germline V gene has CDR1 SGHRS and CDR2 YFSETQ. CDR3 nucleotides: TGCGCCAGCAGCAGGGACAGGGGAGTACGCGAGCAGTACTTC. Amino acids: CASSRDRGVREQYF. The variable domain in full, with the rest retrieved from reference TRBV5-1 and TRBJ2-7, is KAGVTQTPRYLIKTRGQQVTLSCSPISGHRSVSWYQQTPGQGLQFLFEYFSETQRNKGNFPGRFSGRQFSNSRSEMNVSTLELGDSALYLCASSRDRGVREQYFGPGTRLTVT.

The V gene is TRBV6-5, the J gene TRBJ1-1; TRBD1 might be the D (5 bases). Trimming stripped 7 bases from V and 6 bases from J, with 12 bases between. The germline V gene has CDR1 MNHEY and CDR2 SVGAGI. This CDR3 region has 12 residues. DNA of the CDR3: TGTGCCAGCAAGTACGGACAAGCTGAAGCTTTCTTT. Protein sequence: CASKYGQAEAFF.

V and J are TRBV6-5 and TRBJ2-5; no clear D gene. The CDR3 has 11 residues. V lost 6 bases, J lost 5 bases, and 7 bases lay in between. The germline V gene encodes CDR1 MNHEY and CDR2 SVGAGI. CDR3 amino acids: CASSVRETQYF. CDR3 DNA sequence: TGTGCCAGCAGCGTCCGGGAGACCCAGTACTTC.

This clone was seen just once. The chain is built from TRBV7-2 and TRBJ1-2; 11 bases agree with TRBD1. The CDR3 sequence is 14 residues long. From germline, CDR1 is SGHTA and CDR2 FQGNSA. The V gene end was trimmed by 1 base and the J gene end by 13 bases; junction bases not matched to a gene: 8. The CDR3 spells CASSLGDRGIWVTF. The CDR3 nucleotides are TGTGCCAGCAGCTTAGGGGACAGGGGGATTTGGGTCACCTTC. Drawing the rest from reference TRBV7-2 and TRBJ1-2, the complete variable domain is GAGVSQSPSNKVTEKGKDVELRCDPISGHTALYWYRQSLGQGLEFLIYFQGNSAPDKSGLPSDRFSAERTGGSVSTLTIQRTQQEDSAVYLCASSLGDRGIWVTFGSGTRLTVV.

The chain recombines TRBV24-1 with TRBJ1-4, with TRBD1 identical over 8 bases. The V segment lost 4 bases and the J segment 7 bases; nucleotides outside the gene matches: 7. In germline, CDR1 is KGHDR, CDR2 SFDVKD. The CDR3 spans 15 residues. The CDR3: CATSDPGGDPEKLFF. The CDR3 DNA reads TGTGCCACCAGTGACCCAGGGGGCGATCCTGAAAAACTGTTTTTT.

The chain couples TRBV7-2 to TRBJ2-3; tentative D call: TRBD1 (6 bases). Germline CDR1 is SGHTA and CDR2 is FQGNSA. Deletions cut 5 bases from V and 12 bases from J, with 21 bases between. This CDR3 spans 14 amino acids. The DNA of the CDR3 is TGTGCCAGCAGCCCCATGAGATCTGGGACACTACAGTATTTT. The encoded protein is CASSPMRSGTLQYF.

By its share, this clone is medium-sized. The chain employs TRBV25-1 and TRBJ2-7; D may be TRBD2 (6 bases). Germline-derived CDR1 and CDR2 are MGHDK and SYGVNS. Trimming shortened V by 8 bases and J by 2 bases, and 10 bases separated the two germline ends. The CDR3 has 12 residues. The CDR3 DNA reads as TGTGCCAGCGGGAGGAGCCCCTACGAGCAGTACTTC. This translates into CASGRSPYEQYF.